This TCR beta chain was recorded in a study of neurological immune-mediated disorders (dated by TCRdb to between 2018 and 2021). The study in broad terms: Peripheral blood TCR-beta repertoires from patients with HTLV-I-associated myelopathy (HAM/TSP), patients with multiple sclerosis, and healthy controls were compared in the study using UMI-based sequencing. The 90 to 110 TCR-beta libraries included longitudinal samples, technical triplicates and paired sorted CD4+ and CD8+ T-cell subsets alongside PBMC samples. The cohort comprised roughly 69 subjects: 15 or so HAM/TSP patients, some 35 multiple sclerosis patients and about 20 healthy controls. Summary of the overall study and its limitations: TCR clonal expansion was highest in HAM/TSP patients and lowest in MS patients, with MS patients falling below even healthy controls. No identical CDR3 amino acid sequences were shared among expanded clones across subjects, suggesting private TCR-beta repertoires in all groups.

The healthy controls were volunteers from a blood bank in Maryland, USA. Unsorted PBMC libraries were generated from 2 million PBMCs stored in RNAlater at -80 °C until RNA extraction. PBMCs were separated from peripheral blood using Ficoll-Hypaque density gradient centrifugation and then cryopreserved in liquid nitrogen. cDNA was synthesized by template-switch 5'RACE using a primer carrying a 10-nucleotide random unique molecular identifier by which each TCR transcript was tagged. Over 170 million TCR-beta sequences, covering 15-18 subjects, were produced in each sequencing run. The RNeasy kit was used to extract total RNA. TCR-beta VDJ regions were amplified with primers for the TCR constant region and the 5'RACE anchor, using the KAPA Real-time Library Amplification kit. A first PCR added sample indexes and Illumina adaptors, after which a second PCR increased the library yield. The roughly 650 bp TCR product was size-selected on a 2% E-gel SizeSelection system after Ampure bead purification. Library quality was checked on a Bioanalyzer, concentration was measured with Qubit, and libraries were quantified with the Kapa Library Quantification kit before pooling. An Illumina HiSeq 2500 was used to sequence the libraries paired-end at 2 x 150 bp. To increase sequence diversity, roughly 24-32% phiX was spiked into each library pool. In the source study's methods: The quality-filtered reads were processed with the UMI-based MiGEC pipeline, whose error correction step removed more than 80% of the raw TCR sequences. IMGT germline references were used for aligning VDJ genes, and each clonotype was defined as a unique CDR3 amino acid sequence together with its V-J genes. Clonal expansion, Shannon diversity and CDR3 relatedness were evaluated with VDJtools (CalcPairwiseDistances, ClusterSamples), while phylogenetic trees were built in CLCbio workbench. A clone was classed as expanded if it had 8 or more unique UMIs, a cutoff based on coefficient-of-variation modelling across technical triplicates. TCRdb cleaned the public reads at Q25 with fastp, built clones with MiXCR and kept in-frame beta chains. Identical CDR3 proteins give one entry, which carries the most common genes and DNA. Clone size and V and J calls follow TCRdb, not the original study. The sample has around 17,000 distinct CDR3 sequences on record, approximately 21% of them singletons. In total, the top ten clones hold 20% to 25% of the sample.

CDR1 DFQATT and CDR2 SNEGSKA were looked up in the germline V gene (reference sequence). V lost 3 bases and J lost 0 bases; the stretch between them is 18 bases long. Reading from cysteine to phenylalanine, the CDR3 counts 17 amino acids. Only the CDR3 portion is preserved as DNA: 51 bases, with reading frame beginning at the first base. This clonotype came up many times. Its antigen is currently not known. No clone much larger than this one lies a single base away; base qualities are absent. Sequenced: PBMCs. The sequence came from a man aged 50-60 years in good health. The chain uses TRBV20-1 and TRBJ1-5; tentative D gene TRBD1, with 6 bases matching. The CDR3 region reads CSARGQGTPYSNQPQHF. The DNA reads TGCAGTGCTAGGGGGCAGGGGACACCCTATAGCAATCAGCCCCAGCATTTT.